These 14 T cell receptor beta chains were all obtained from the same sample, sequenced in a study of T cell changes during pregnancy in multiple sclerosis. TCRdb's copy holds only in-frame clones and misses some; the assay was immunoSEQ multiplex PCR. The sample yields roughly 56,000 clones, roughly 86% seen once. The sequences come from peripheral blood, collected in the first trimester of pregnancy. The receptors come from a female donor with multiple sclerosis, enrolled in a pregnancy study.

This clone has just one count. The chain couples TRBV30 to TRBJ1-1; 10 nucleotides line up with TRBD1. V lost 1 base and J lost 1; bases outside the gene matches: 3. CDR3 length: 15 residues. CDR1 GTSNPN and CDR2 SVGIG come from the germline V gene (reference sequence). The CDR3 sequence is CAWSGGTGANTEAFF. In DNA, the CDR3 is TGTGCCTGGAGTGGGGGGACAGGGGCGAACACTGAAGCTTTCTTT.

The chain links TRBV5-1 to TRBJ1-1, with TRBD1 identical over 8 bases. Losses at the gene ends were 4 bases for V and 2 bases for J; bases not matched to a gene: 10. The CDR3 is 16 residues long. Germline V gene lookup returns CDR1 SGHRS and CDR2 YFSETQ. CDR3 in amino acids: CASSPGQGVPNTEAFF. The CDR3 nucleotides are TGCGCCAGCAGCCCCGGACAGGGTGTGCCAAACACTGAAGCTTTCTTT.

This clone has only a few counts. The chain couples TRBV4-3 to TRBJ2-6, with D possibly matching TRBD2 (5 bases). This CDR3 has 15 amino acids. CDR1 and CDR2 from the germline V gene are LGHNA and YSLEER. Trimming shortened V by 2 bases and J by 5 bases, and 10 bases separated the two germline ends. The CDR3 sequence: CASSQQLGRANVLTF. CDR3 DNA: TGCGCCAGCAGCCAACAACTCGGGAGGGCCAACGTCCTGACTTTC.

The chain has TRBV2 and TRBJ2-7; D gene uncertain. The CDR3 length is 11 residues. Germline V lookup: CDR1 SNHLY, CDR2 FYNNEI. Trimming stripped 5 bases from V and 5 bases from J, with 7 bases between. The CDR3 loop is CASSNKNEQYF. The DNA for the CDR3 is TGTGCCAGCAGTAACAAGAACGAGCAGTACTTC. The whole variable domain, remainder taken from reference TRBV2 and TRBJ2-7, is EPEVTQTPSHQVTQMGQEVILRCVPISNHLYFYWYRQILGQKVEFLVSFYNNEISEKSEIFDDQFSVERPDGSNFTLKIRSTKLEDSAMYFCASSNKNEQYFGPGTRLTVT.

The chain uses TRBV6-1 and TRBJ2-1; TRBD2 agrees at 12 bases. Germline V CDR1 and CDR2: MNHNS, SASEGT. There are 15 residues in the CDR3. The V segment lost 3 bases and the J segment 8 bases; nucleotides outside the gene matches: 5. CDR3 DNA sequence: TGTGCCAGCAGTGACACGACTAGCGGGAGCGATGAGCAGTTCTTC. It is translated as CASSDTTSGSDEQFF.

The CDR3 nucleotides are TGTGCCAGCAGCACGCGAGCTGGGAGCTCCTACAATGAGCAGTTCTTC. As protein: CASSTRAGSSYNEQFF. The chain carries TRBV7-6 and TRBJ2-1; perhaps TRBD2 as D (5 bases). The CDR3 has 16 residues. Trimming removed 5 bases from V and 0 bases from J, with 14 bases in between. Germline V CDR1 and CDR2: SGHVS, FNYEAQ.

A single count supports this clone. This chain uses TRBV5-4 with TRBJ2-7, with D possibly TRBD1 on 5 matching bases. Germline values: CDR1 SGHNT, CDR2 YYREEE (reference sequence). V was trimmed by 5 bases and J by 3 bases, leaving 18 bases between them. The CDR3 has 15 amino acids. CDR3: CASSPDRTAIYEQYF. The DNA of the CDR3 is TGTGCCAGCAGTCCAGACAGAACAGCAATCTACGAGCAGTACTTC. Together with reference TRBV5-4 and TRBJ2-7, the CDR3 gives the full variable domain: ETGVTQSPTHLIKTRGQQVTLRCSSQSGHNTVSWYQQALGQGPQFIFQYYREEENGRGNFPPRFSGLQFPNYSSELNVNALELDDSALYLCASSPDRTAIYEQYFGPGTRLTVT.

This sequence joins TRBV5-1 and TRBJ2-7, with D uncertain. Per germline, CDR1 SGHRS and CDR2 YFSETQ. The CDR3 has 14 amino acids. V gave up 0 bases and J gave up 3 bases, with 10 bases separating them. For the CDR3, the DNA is TGCGCCAGCAGCTTGGCGGCGGAGATCTACGAGCAGTACTTC. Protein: CASSLAAEIYEQYF. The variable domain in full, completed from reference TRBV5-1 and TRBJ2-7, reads KAGVTQTPRYLIKTRGQQVTLSCSPISGHRSVSWYQQTPGQGLQFLFEYFSETQRNKGNFPGRFSGRQFSNSRSEMNVSTLELGDSALYLCASSLAAEIYEQYFGPGTRLTVT.

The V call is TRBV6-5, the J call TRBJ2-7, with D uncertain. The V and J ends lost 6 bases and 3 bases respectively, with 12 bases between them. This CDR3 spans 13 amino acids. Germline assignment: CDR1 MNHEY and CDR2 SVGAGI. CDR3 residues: CASSRQANYEQYF. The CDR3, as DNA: TGTGCCAGCAGCCGACAAGCAAACTACGAGCAGTACTTC.

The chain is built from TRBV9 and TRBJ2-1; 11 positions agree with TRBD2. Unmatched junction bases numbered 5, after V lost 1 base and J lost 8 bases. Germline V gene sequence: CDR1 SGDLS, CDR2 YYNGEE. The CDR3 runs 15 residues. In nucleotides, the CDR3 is TGTGCCAGCAGCGTATTGACTAGCGGGAATGATGAGCAGTTCTTC. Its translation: CASSVLTSGNDEQFF.

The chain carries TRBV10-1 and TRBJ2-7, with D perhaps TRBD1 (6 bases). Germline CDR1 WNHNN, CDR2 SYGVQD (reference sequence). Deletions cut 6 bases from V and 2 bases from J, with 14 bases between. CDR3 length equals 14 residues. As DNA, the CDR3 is TGCGCCAGCAGCCGGGACACCGTACCCTACGAGCAGTACTTC. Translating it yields CASSRDTVPYEQYF.

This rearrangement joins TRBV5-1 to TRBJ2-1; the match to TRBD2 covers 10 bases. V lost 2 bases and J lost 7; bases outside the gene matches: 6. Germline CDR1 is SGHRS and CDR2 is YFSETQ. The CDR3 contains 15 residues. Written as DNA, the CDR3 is TGCGCCAGCAGCTTATCTAGCGGGAGTAGTAATGAGCAGTTCTTC. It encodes CASSLSSGSSNEQFF.

The CDR3 nucleotides are TGTGCCAGCAGTCCAACAGGGGGCTGGAATCAGCCCCAGCATTTT. Translating it yields CASSPTGGWNQPQHF. The rearrangement links TRBV7-2 to TRBJ1-5, with 9 bases aligning to TRBD1. In germline, CDR1 is SGHTA, CDR2 FQGNSA. With V trimmed by 6 bases and J by 4 bases, 7 bases remained unmatched. The CDR3 contains 15 residues.

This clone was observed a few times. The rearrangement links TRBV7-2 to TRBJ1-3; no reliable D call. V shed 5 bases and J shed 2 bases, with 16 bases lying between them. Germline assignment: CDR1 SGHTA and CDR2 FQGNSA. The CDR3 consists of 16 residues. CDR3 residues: CASSPPGRTAGNTIYF. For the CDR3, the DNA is TGTGCCAGCAGCCCTCCGGGAAGGACGGCTGGAAACACCATATATTTT.